Detailed here is one T cell receptor (beta chain). The sample comes from a study of blood T cell repertoires in COVID-19. Clones were sequenced by immunoSEQ multiplex PCR, and TCRdb holds only the in-frame ones, with some missing. The repertoire holds tens of thousands of clones, with about 88% as singletons. V was clipped by 5 bases and J by 5 bases, with 15 bases between them. The CDR3 runs 14 residues. Germline CDR1 is SGHTA and CDR2 is FQGNSA. The chain carries TRBV7-2 and TRBJ1-1; tentative D call: TRBD1 (6 bases). Sequenced material: peripheral blood. The receptor comes from a man in his 60s with acute or convalescent COVID-19. The CDR3 DNA reads TGTGCCAGCAGCCTCAACAGGGTTGAAACTGAAGCTTTCTTT. This encodes CASSLNRVETEAFF.